These 12 T cell receptor beta chains were sequenced from one sample in a study of OX40 agonist ivuxolimab in advanced cancers. Sequencing used immunoSEQ multiplex PCR; TCRdb keeps in-frame clones, though not all of them. The sample has 59,000 or so clones; about 87% are singletons. The sample in question was CD4+ or CD8+ T cells sorted from blood, obtained in a trial of the OX40 agonist ivuxolimab. The origin of the receptors is an adult with an advanced solid tumor such as melanoma, head and neck, liver or kidney cancer.

The DNA for the CDR3 is TGTGCCAGTACCCAGCCCGCTTCACCCCTCCACTTT. This codes for CASTQPASPLHF. This rearrangement joins TRBV19 to TRBJ1-6, with D unresolved. Germline V gives CDR1 LNHDA, CDR2 SQIVND (reference sequence). V was cut by 7 bases and J by 9 bases, with 10 bases left in between. There are 12 residues in the CDR3.

This clone appeared once. The gene calls are TRBV10-3 and TRBJ2-1; no clear D gene. The germline gives CDR1 ENHRY, CDR2 SYGVKD. Trimming removed 2 bases at V and 7 bases at J, with 6 bases between. The CDR3 contains 12 residues. CDR3 in DNA: TGTGCCATCAGTGAGGAAGGGAATGAGCAGTTCTTC. It translates to CAISEEGNEQFF.

V gene TRBV6-5 combines with J gene TRBJ2-5; 10 positions agree with TRBD1. The CDR3 is made up of 12 amino acids. Per germline, CDR1 MNHEY and CDR2 SVGAGI. V was clipped by 5 bases and J by 14 bases; unmatched bases: 8. CDR3 coding DNA: TGTGCCAGCAGTAAGGGGACAGGGGCGCCTTACTTC. The encoded protein is CASSKGTGAPYF.

The rearrangement links TRBV28 to TRBJ1-2; 8 bases are shared with TRBD1. The CDR3 loop spans 14 amino acids. From germline, CDR1 is MDHEN and CDR2 SYDVKM. With 6 bases clipped from V and 6 bases from J, the junction kept 9 bases outside the gene matches. Here the CDR3 DNA reads TGTGCCAGCAGGCTCCTTTTACAGGGGGATGGCTACACCTTC. Protein: CASRLLLQGDGYTF.

As concerns this clone: This sample includes further DNA sequences coding for the same CDR3. The J gene is TRBJ2-5, the V gene TRBV10-2; maybe TRBD1 (7 bases). The CDR3 is made up of 14 amino acids. Germline V gene sequence: CDR1 WSHSY, CDR2 SAAADI. V was trimmed by 5 bases and J by 3 bases, leaving 13 bases between them. For the CDR3, the DNA is TGCGCCAGCAGTCTCCAGGGGGGTGAAGAGACCCAGTACTTC. Protein product: CASSLQGGEETQYF.

The rearrangement joins TRBV27 to TRBJ2-1; unclear D gene. Germline CDR1 MNHEY, CDR2 SMNVEV (reference sequence). V lost 2 bases, J lost 0 bases, and 5 bases lay in between. The CDR3 loop spans 14 amino acids. The CDR3 DNA follows: TGTGCCAGCAGTTTACTCTCCTCCTACAATGAGCAGTTCTTC. Its translation is CASSLLSSYNEQFF.

The gene calls are TRBV4-3 and TRBJ1-5, with a possible D match to TRBD1 (5 bases). The CDR3 totals 16 residues. Germline V gene data show CDR1 as LGHNA and CDR2 as YSLEER. V lost 0 bases, J lost 5 bases, and 14 bases lay in between. The CDR3 DNA reads as TGCGCCAGCAGCCAAGACGGGCAGGGCGCCGATCAGCCCCAGCATTTT. Amino acid sequence: CASSQDGQGADQPQHF.

The rearrangement uses TRBV7-7 and TRBJ2-5; no firm D call. The CDR3 consists of 13 residues. Trimming took 1 base from V and 2 from J, leaving 5 bases between them. CDR1 SSHAT and CDR2 FNYEAQ come from the germline V gene (reference sequence). The CDR3 loop reads CASSLGYQETQYF. Here the CDR3 DNA reads TGTGCCAGCAGCTTAGGTTATCAAGAGACCCAGTACTTC.

The genes are TRBV27 and TRBJ2-2, with unresolved D. Germline V gene data show CDR1 as MNHEY and CDR2 as SMNVEV (reference sequence). V lost 0 bases, J lost 7 bases, and 3 bases lay in between. This CDR3 spans 12 amino acids. CDR3 sequence reads: CASSLSIGELFF. CDR3 bases: TGTGCCAGCAGTTTATCGATCGGGGAGCTGTTTTTT.

A word on this clone: Other DNA variants within this sample encode the same CDR3. The gene calls are TRBV7-6 and TRBJ1-3; D might be TRBD1 (5 bases). Germline lookup yields CDR1 SGHVS and CDR2 FNYEAQ. V gave up 5 bases and J gave up 1 base, with 9 bases separating them. CDR3 length: 14 residues. The CDR3 is CASSLGTSGNTIYF. The CDR3 DNA reads as TGTGCCAGCAGCCTCGGGACTTCTGGAAACACCATATATTTT.

The chain links TRBV6-5 to TRBJ2-3; TRBD1 agrees at 8 bases. Germline V gene data show CDR1 as MNHEY and CDR2 as SVGAGI. The CDR3 has 15 amino acids. J lost 4 bases, V lost 5 bases, and 8 bases had no gene match. This chain's CDR3 is CASSRQGSVPDTQYF. CDR3 bases: TGTGCCAGCAGTCGACAGGGGTCGGTCCCAGATACGCAGTATTTT.

CDR3 in amino acids: CASRKDSEAFF. DNA for the CDR3: TGTGCCAGCAGAAAGGACAGTGAAGCTTTCTTT. The V and J genes are TRBV6-5 and TRBJ1-1; a weak D match, TRBD1 (6 bases). The length of the CDR3 is 11 residues. CDR1 is MNHEY, CDR2 SVGAGI, per germline. V was clipped by 6 bases and J by 7 bases, with 9 bases between them.